A single sample gave rise to the 3 T cell receptor beta chains below, sequenced in a study of OX40 agonist ivuxolimab in advanced cancers. TCRdb's table, derived via immunoSEQ multiplex PCR, lists solely in-frame clones and lacks some. The repertoire consists of tens of thousands of clones, with 94% occurring once and the leading ten covering about 15%. Specimen: CD4+ or CD8+ T cells sorted from blood, collected in a trial of the OX40 agonist ivuxolimab. The receptors originated from an adult with an advanced solid tumor such as melanoma, head and neck, liver or kidney cancer.

This chain connects TRBV29-1 to TRBJ2-3; 12 bases align to TRBD1. Germline V gene lookup returns CDR1 SQVTM and CDR2 ANQGSEA. The trim removed 3 bases at V and 5 bases at J, leaving 12 bases unmatched. The CDR3 loop spans 17 amino acids. The CDR3 bases are TGCAGCGTTGATTCCGGGACAGGGGGCGCGGGAGGAGATACGCAGTATTTT. Translating it yields CSVDSGTGGAGGDTQYF.

The rearrangement joins TRBV6-6 to TRBJ1-1; D is perhaps TRBD1 (6 bases). Germline CDR1 is MNHNY and CDR2 is SVGAGI (reference sequence). The CDR3 has 12 amino acids. The germline V and J ends were trimmed by 7 bases and 8 bases, with 14 bases remaining between them. The CDR3 region has the DNA TGTGCCAGCACCGGGGGGGCATGGGAAGCTTTCTTT. Protein sequence: CASTGGAWEAFF.

This clone was observed a single time. Here the CDR3 DNA reads TGTGCCAGCAGTCCGGACTCCAATGAGCAGTTCTTC. This codes for CASSPDSNEQFF. V is TRBV11-1 and J is TRBJ2-1; weak D call: TRBD2 (5 bases). The CDR3 length is 12 residues. V was cut by 6 bases and J by 6 bases, with 9 bases left in between. In germline, CDR1 is SGHAT, CDR2 FQDESV (reference sequence). Based on the CDR3 plus reference TRBV11-1 and TRBJ2-1, the full variable domain is EAEVAQSPRYKITEKSQAVAFWCDPISGHATLYWYRQILGQGPELLVQFQDESVVDDSQLPKDRFSAERLKGVDSTLKIQPAELGDSAMYLCASSPDSNEQFFGPGTRLTVL.